The 32 T cell receptor beta chains below all came from one sample that was sequenced in a study of T cells of healthy individuals. TCRdb reprocessed the 5' RACE reads via MiXCR and lists one record per CDR3 protein. Of just over 40,000 distinct CDR3 sequences in the sample, about 4.5% were seen once. These receptors were obtained from a human donor in good health.

This clonotype is deemed medium-sized. This chain uses TRBV5-8 with TRBJ2-3; TRBD1 matches 7 bases. The length of the CDR3 is 13 residues. V gave up 7 bases and J gave up 1 base; unmatched junction bases: 3. CDR1 and CDR2 (germline): SGHTS, YDEGEE. CDR3 sequence: CASRTGGTDTQYF. CDR3 in DNA: TGTGCCAGCCGGACAGGAGGCACAGATACGCAGTATTTT.

At least ten counts were recorded for this clonotype. V is TRBV9 and J is TRBJ1-6; perhaps TRBD1 as D (6 bases). This CDR3 has 14 residues. With 3 bases removed from V and 4 bases from J, the gap between germline ends came to 8 bases. Per germline, CDR1 SGDLS and CDR2 YYNGEE. CDR3 residues: CASSGTVYNSPLHF. CDR3 nucleotides: TGTGCCAGCAGCGGGACAGTTTATAATTCACCCCTCCACTTT.

This clonotype was seen many times. This chain joins TRBV18 and TRBJ2-7; D possibly corresponds to TRBD1 (6 bases). This CDR3 contains 15 residues. CDR1 is KGHSH and CDR2 is LQKENI in the germline V gene. The germline V and J ends were trimmed by 3 bases and 3 bases, with 15 bases remaining between them. The CDR3 DNA follows: TGTGCCAGCTCACCGAGGGACAAGGCCCGCTACGAGCAGTACTTC. This gives the protein CASSPRDKARYEQYF.

This clonotype was counted many times. This chain links TRBV20-1 with TRBJ2-7; perhaps TRBD1 as D (5 bases). CDR3 length equals 16 residues. CDR1 DFQATT and CDR2 SNEGSKA come from the germline V gene (reference sequence). The V and J ends lost 3 bases and 0 bases respectively, with 18 bases between them. The CDR3 protein is CSARTPGNLFSYEQYF. In DNA form, the CDR3 reads TGCAGTGCTAGGACCCCAGGGAATCTATTCTCCTACGAGCAGTACTTC.

In this sample, this clonotype turned up many times. V and J are TRBV20-1 and TRBJ2-2; 7 bases are a match to TRBD1. V shed 6 bases and J 6 bases; nucleotides not matched to a gene: 10. Germline V gives CDR1 DFQATT, CDR2 SNEGSKA (reference sequence). This CDR3 has 14 amino acids. CDR3 nucleotide sequence: TGCAGTGCGAGACAGGGTAGTGTTGCCGGGGAGCTGTTTTTT. Translated, it gives CSARQGSVAGELFF.

This clonotype was seen more than once but under ten times. Being one base from a much bigger clone, this may be a read error. This chain connects TRBV6-6 to TRBJ2-7; 8 nucleotides agree with TRBD1. Germline-derived CDR1 and CDR2 are MNHNY and SVGAGI (reference sequence). The CDR3 is made up of 12 amino acids. CDR3 nucleotide sequence: TGTGCCTGTAGGACAGGGTCGGGAGAGCAGTGCTTC. Its translation is CACRTGSGEQCF.

This clonotype was seen ten or more times. The genes are TRBV7-9 and TRBJ2-6; 7 nucleotides align to TRBD1. The CDR3 consists of 16 residues. J was trimmed by 0 bases and V by 6 bases; bases with no gene match: 5. The germline V gene has CDR1 SEHNR and CDR2 FQNEAQ (reference sequence). In nucleotides, the CDR3 is TGTGCCAGCAGTTCCCACAGGGGCTCTGGGGCCAACGTCCTGACTTTC. It translates to CASSSHRGSGANVLTF.

This clonotype was observed at least ten times. The V call is TRBV7-2, the J call TRBJ2-7, with 11 bases identical to TRBD2. This CDR3 region has 15 residues. The J segment lost 5 bases and the V segment lost 5 bases, leaving 8 bases of the junction unmatched. Germline V gene sequence: CDR1 SGHTA, CDR2 FQGNSA. CDR3 DNA: TGTGCCAGCAGCACCAGACTAGCGGGATTCAACGAGCAGTACTTC. It encodes CASSTRLAGFNEQYF.

This clonotype was recorded many times. The chain is built from TRBV9 and TRBJ2-5, with D perhaps TRBD1 (5 bases). Germline CDR1 is SGDLS and CDR2 is YYNGEE. The CDR3 spans 13 residues. V lost 0 bases, J lost 5 bases, and 8 bases lay in between. CDR3 DNA sequence: TGTGCCAGCAGCGTAGAGCAGGGCGAGACCCAGTACTTC. Translating it yields CASSVEQGETQYF.

At least ten counts were recorded for this clonotype. This chain connects TRBV20-1 to TRBJ2-7; perhaps TRBD1 as D (5 bases). Germline values: CDR1 DFQATT, CDR2 SNEGSKA (reference sequence). The germline V and J ends were trimmed by 0 bases and 4 bases, with 13 bases remaining between them. The CDR3 loop spans 14 amino acids. CDR3 amino acids: CSARDGTGTYEQYF. Written as DNA, the CDR3 is TGCAGTGCTAGAGATGGAACAGGAACTTACGAGCAGTACTTC.

This clonotype has a count of ten or more. The V gene is TRBV19, the J gene TRBJ2-7, with D possibly matching TRBD2 (6 bases). Trimming pared 9 bases from V and 2 bases from J, leaving 26 bases between. CDR3 length: 17 amino acids. Germline V lookup: CDR1 LNHDA, CDR2 SQIVND (reference sequence). The CDR3 coding sequence is TGTGCCAGCCGTAGGTTTGCCGGGGGACCCGAAACCTACGAGCAGTACTTC. This translates into CASRRFAGGPETYEQYF.

There are many counts of this clonotype. The chain recombines TRBV4-3 with TRBJ1-6; D gene unclear. Between the trimmed V and J ends, which lost 0 bases and 7 bases, there was a span of 7 bases. The CDR3 has 14 amino acids. Germline lookup yields CDR1 LGHNA and CDR2 YSLEER. CDR3 nucleotides: TGCGCCAGCAGCCAAGATGGGGAGAATTCACCCCTCCACTTT. Encoded protein: CASSQDGENSPLHF.

This clonotype was counted many times. The chain carries TRBV2 and TRBJ1-2; D remains unclear. The germline CDR1 and CDR2 sequences are SNHLY and FYNNEI. V shed 4 bases and J shed 6 bases, with 9 bases lying between them. The CDR3 contains 12 residues. CDR3 nucleotides: TGTGCCAGCAGTGGCCCCTTCGATGGCTACACCTTC. Its translation is CASSGPFDGYTF. Based on the CDR3 plus reference TRBV2 and TRBJ1-2, the full variable domain is EPEVTQTPSHQVTQMGQEVILRCVPISNHLYFYWYRQILGQKVEFLVSFYNNEISEKSEIFDDQFSVERPDGSNFTLKIRSTKLEDSAMYFCASSGPFDGYTFGSGTRLTVV.

This clonotype was recorded a few times. This chain connects TRBV12-3 or TRBV12-4 to TRBJ1-1; unclear D gene. The V end was cut by 5 bases, the J end by 7 bases, with 11 bases between. The CDR3 spans 12 residues. The CDR3 DNA reads as TGTGCCAGCAGTCTCCGGGTTGGTGAAGCTTTCTTT. As protein: CASSLRVGEAFF.

In its sample, this clonotype was seen a few times. Likely a read error: the CDR3 ends without its conserved phenylalanine or tryptophan. The limits of the CDR3 on the DNA are not certain, so only TCRdb's listed CDR3 is given. The chain uses TRBV7-6 and TRBJ1-5; the D call TRBD1 from the table was never checked on the DNA. Germline V gene lookup returns CDR1 SGHVS and CDR2 FNYEAQ. From its first to its last residue, the CDR3 has 8 amino acids. The CDR3 sequence: CASRFDRI.

The CDR3 loop reads CASSWAGQPTDTQYF. The CDR3 bases are TGCGCCAGCAGCTGGGCGGGACAGCCCACAGATACGCAGTATTTT. The genes are TRBV5-1 and TRBJ2-3; TRBD1 is a possible D gene (7 bases). The CDR3 runs to 15 residues. The germline V and J ends were trimmed by 3 bases and 2 bases, with 13 bases remaining between them. Germline assignment: CDR1 SGHRS and CDR2 YFSETQ.

This clonotype was seen many times. The chain couples TRBV5-6 to TRBJ2-3, with TRBD2 matching 9 bases. Germline CDR1 reads SGHDT; CDR2 reads YYEEEE. This CDR3 contains 14 residues. The V gene end was trimmed by 3 bases and the J gene end by 4 bases; junction bases not matched to a gene: 3. CDR3 sequence: CASSSSGAPDTQYF. In DNA form, the CDR3 reads TGTGCCAGCAGCTCTAGCGGGGCTCCAGATACGCAGTATTTT.

This clonotype has a handful of counts. The V gene is TRBV11-2, the J gene TRBJ2-1; 7 positions match TRBD2. With 5 bases clipped from V and 8 bases from J, the junction kept 9 bases outside the gene matches. Germline V CDR1 and CDR2: SGHAT, FQNNGV. The CDR3 has 14 residues. CDR3 in DNA: TGTGCCAGCAGCCCCAGTCAGGGAGGGGATGAGCAGTTCTTC. This gives the protein CASSPSQGGDEQFF.

Many counts were recorded for this clonotype. This chain connects TRBV7-8 to TRBJ2-6; TRBD1 is a possible D gene (6 bases). Trimming stripped 4 bases from V and 2 bases from J, with 12 bases between. The CDR3 consists of 16 residues. The germline gives CDR1 SGHVS, CDR2 FQNEAQ. Written as DNA, the CDR3 is TGTGCCAGCAGCTCCCCAACAGGGACTGGGGCCAACGTCCTGACTTTC. Amino acids: CASSSPTGTGANVLTF.

This clonotype was counted ten times or more. CDR3 loop: CSVEGQQETQYF. CDR3 bases: TGCAGCGTTGAGGGACAGCAAGAGACCCAGTACTTC. The chain has TRBV29-1 and TRBJ2-5, with TRBD1 matching over 7 bases. CDR1 is SQVTM, CDR2 ANQGSEA, per germline. There are 12 residues in the CDR3. The J segment lost 2 bases and the V segment lost 3 bases, leaving 0 bases of the junction unmatched. The whole variable domain, remainder taken from reference TRBV29-1 and TRBJ2-5, is SAVISQKPSRDICQRGTSLTIQCQVDSQVTMMFWYRQQPGQSLTLIATANQGSEATYESGFVIDKFPISRPNLTFSTLTVSNMSPEDSSIYLCSVEGQQETQYFGPGTRLLVL.

This clonotype was picked up many times. The chain carries TRBV29-1 and TRBJ2-3, with D maybe TRBD2 (6 bases). V gave up 5 bases and J gave up 2 bases, with 11 bases separating them. Germline CDR1 reads SQVTM; CDR2 reads ANQGSEA. The CDR3 spans 13 residues. CDR3 DNA sequence: TGCAGCGTTCGCTGGGACTTCACAGATACGCAGTATTTT. Protein: CSVRWDFTDTQYF.

The rearrangement uses TRBV20-1 and TRBJ1-6, with a weak D call TRBD1 (5 bases). The CDR3 runs 15 residues. Per the germline V gene, CDR1 is DFQATT and CDR2 is SNEGSKA (reference sequence). Trimming removed 0 bases at V and 8 bases at J, with 14 bases between. The CDR3: CSARELAGTHSPLHF. In DNA form, the CDR3 reads TGCAGTGCTAGAGAATTAGCAGGGACCCATTCACCCCTCCACTTT.

The chain has TRBV11-1 and TRBJ1-2; D unclear. Germline CDR1 is SGHAT and CDR2 is FQDESV (reference sequence). The CDR3 loop spans 16 amino acids. V lost 4 bases, J lost 2 bases, and 17 bases lay in between. The CDR3 protein is CASSYGPNRKNYGYTF. The CDR3 bases are TGTGCCAGCAGCTACGGGCCGAATAGAAAAAACTATGGCTACACCTTC.

This clonotype was counted at least ten times. This chain uses TRBV6-5 with TRBJ1-5; D is uncertain. The germline V gene has CDR1 MNHEY and CDR2 SVGAGI. Between the trimmed V and J ends, which lost 6 bases and 3 bases, there was a span of 15 bases. The CDR3 runs to 15 residues. The CDR3 sequence: CASRREGGPNQPQHF. CDR3 coding DNA: TGTGCCAGCAGGAGAGAGGGAGGTCCCAATCAGCCCCAGCATTTT.

Details on this clonotype: Given a much more abundant clone one base away, this may be a read error. The V call is TRBV20-1, the J call TRBJ1-2, with D tentatively TRBD1 (5 bases). Trimming pared 7 bases from V and 1 base from J, leaving 19 bases between. The CDR3 runs 15 residues. CDR1 is DFQATT, CDR2 SNEGSKA, per germline (reference sequence). CDR3 sequence reads: CSGWSRGDRNYGYTF. The CDR3 DNA follows: TGCAGTGGGTGGTCCCGGGGGGATCGTAACTATGGCTACACCTTC.

V usage is TRBV5-1 and J usage is TRBJ1-2, with 8 nucleotides matching TRBD1. This CDR3 comprises 16 residues. With 0 bases clipped from V and 5 bases from J, the junction kept 9 bases outside the gene matches. Germline values: CDR1 SGHRS, CDR2 YFSETQ. CDR3 amino acids: CASSLGQGAFQYGYTF. CDR3 coding DNA: TGCGCCAGCAGCTTGGGCCAGGGGGCTTTCCAGTATGGCTACACCTTC.

Only a few counts were recorded for this clonotype. DNA for the CDR3: TGCAGCGGTAGAACCGGGACAGTCTCCTACAATGAGCAGTTCTTC. Its protein product is CSGRTGTVSYNEQFF. The chain recombines TRBV29-1 with TRBJ2-1, with TRBD1 matching over 7 bases. Germline V lookup: CDR1 SQVTM, CDR2 ANQGSEA. This CDR3 has 15 amino acids. J lost 0 bases, V lost 7 bases, and 9 bases had no gene match.

V and J are TRBV5-1 and TRBJ1-2, with 7 bases fitting TRBD1. The CDR3 consists of 13 residues. V trimming: 4 bases; J trimming: 2 bases; junction bases outside the gene matches: 2. The V gene's germline CDR1 is SGHRS and CDR2 YFSETQ. This CDR3 is CASSPGQNYGYTF. The CDR3, as DNA: TGCGCCAGCAGCCCGGGACAGAACTATGGCTACACCTTC.

The chain uses TRBV12-3 or TRBV12-4 and TRBJ2-1; 8 nucleotides align to TRBD2. Germline trimming cut 0 bases from V and 6 bases from J; bases unmatched to any gene: 7. The CDR3 covers 16 residues. This CDR3 reads CASSLAGGGAVNEQFF. For the CDR3, the DNA is TGTGCCAGCAGTTTAGCCGGGGGGGGGGCGGTCAATGAGCAGTTCTTC.

This clonotype was seen ten or more times. The CDR3 region has the DNA TGTGCCAGCAGTGAATATAGGGAAGGCTACACCTTC. It codes for CASSEYREGYTF. The chain employs TRBV25-1 and TRBJ1-2, with D uncertain. V gave up 0 bases and J gave up 8 bases, with 7 bases separating them. The length of the CDR3 is 12 residues. The germline V gene encodes CDR1 MGHDK and CDR2 SYGVNS.

V gene TRBV5-4 combines with J gene TRBJ1-2, with 9 bases fitting TRBD1. Germline lookup yields CDR1 SGHNT and CDR2 YYREEE (reference sequence). The CDR3 contains 15 residues. Trimming took 4 bases from V and 4 from J; bases not matched to a gene: 8. CDR3 amino acids: CASSSRDRVIYGYTF. The DNA of the CDR3 is TGTGCCAGCAGCAGCCGGGACAGGGTTATCTATGGCTACACCTTC.

This clonotype was seen ten or more times. The J gene is TRBJ2-6, the V gene TRBV3-1; perhaps TRBD2 as D (5 bases). Germline V gene sequence: CDR1 LGHDT, CDR2 YNNKEL (reference sequence). The CDR3 totals 16 residues. Between the trimmed V and J ends, which lost 1 base and 3 bases, there was a span of 10 bases. The CDR3 region is CASSQGVGVGANVLTF. The CDR3 DNA reads as TGTGCCAGCAGCCAAGGTGTGGGAGTTGGGGCCAACGTCCTGACTTTC.